Following are 11 T cell receptor beta chains from one sample sequenced in a study of T cell responses to AZD1222 COVID-19 vaccine. The method was immunoSEQ multiplex PCR; TCRdb's version includes in-frame clones alone and lacks a portion of them. This table has approximately 160,000 clones, roughly 93% appearing once. The sample consisted of peripheral blood, taken on day 0 of AZD1222 vaccination. These receptors were obtained from an adult in good health.

This sequence joins TRBV27 and TRBJ2-2; D not certain. Germline CDR1 and CDR2: MNHEY and SMNVEV (reference sequence). The germline V and J ends were trimmed by 3 bases and 1 base, with 6 bases remaining between them. CDR3 length: 14 amino acids. The CDR3 nucleotides read TGTGCCAGCAGTTTCCGTGGGAACACCGGGGAGCTGTTTTTT. This encodes CASSFRGNTGELFF.

This chain uses TRBV6-2 or TRBV6-3 with TRBJ1-2; 8 bases are a match to TRBD1. This CDR3 has 15 residues. V was clipped by 2 bases and J by 1 base; unmatched bases: 3. CDR1 and CDR2 (germline): MNHEY, SVGEGT. The CDR3 DNA is TGTGCCAGCAGTTACCGACAGGGGATTAACTATGGCTACACCTTC. Encoded protein: CASSYRQGINYGYTF.

The chain is built from TRBV5-1 and TRBJ1-1, with 7 bases fitting TRBD1. Germline V CDR1 and CDR2: SGHRS, YFSETQ. With 1 base clipped from V and 7 bases from J, the junction kept 7 bases outside the gene matches. The length of the CDR3 is 14 residues. CDR3 bases: TGCGCCAGCAGCTTGATGGGACAGTTCGTTGAAGCTTTCTTT. Its translation is CASSLMGQFVEAFF. Together with reference TRBV5-1 and TRBJ1-1, the CDR3 gives the full variable domain: KAGVTQTPRYLIKTRGQQVTLSCSPISGHRSVSWYQQTPGQGLQFLFEYFSETQRNKGNFPGRFSGRQFSNSRSEMNVSTLELGDSALYLCASSLMGQFVEAFFGQGTRLTVV.

The V call is TRBV19, the J call TRBJ1-2; D call uncertain. The CDR3 runs to 14 residues. Germline CDR1 LNHDA, CDR2 SQIVND (reference sequence). V was pared by 7 bases and J by 4 bases, with 16 bases between. The chain's CDR3 is CASTPDSSSYGYTF. DNA for the CDR3: TGTGCCAGTACCCCGGACTCTAGTAGCTATGGCTACACCTTC.

This chain links TRBV5-8 with TRBJ2-1; D is unclear. Trimming took 3 bases from V and 0 from J, leaving 13 bases between them. The CDR3 sequence is 16 residues long. Germline V CDR1 and CDR2: SGHTS, YDEGEE. The CDR3 nucleotides read TGTGCCAGCAGCTCCATGGCCTTCCGCTCCTACAATGAGCAGTTCTTC. Its translation: CASSSMAFRSYNEQFF.

The chain employs TRBV21-1 and TRBJ2-6. TRBV21-1 constitutes a pseudogene. This CDR3 contains 16 residues. CDR3 bases: TGTGCCAGCAGCAAGTCCCCGGACTCTGGGGCCAACGTCCTGACTTTC. As protein: CASSKSPDSGANVLTF.

The chain recombines TRBV28 with TRBJ2-7; 7 positions agree with TRBD2. Unmatched junction bases numbered 7, after V lost 3 bases and J lost 5 bases. There are 14 residues in the CDR3. CDR1 is MDHEN and CDR2 is SYDVKM in the germline V gene. This CDR3 is CASSLGGTFDEQYF. In DNA form, the CDR3 reads TGTGCCAGCAGTTTGGGAGGGACCTTTGACGAGCAGTACTTC.

The V gene is TRBV12-3 or TRBV12-4, the J gene TRBJ1-2; TRBD1 is a possible D gene (5 bases). CDR3 length: 12 amino acids. With 6 bases removed from V and 6 bases from J, the gap between germline ends came to 11 bases. The CDR3 region has the DNA TGTGCCAGCAGCCTCGGACAAAATGGCTACACCTTC. It is translated as CASSLGQNGYTF.

This chain uses TRBV16 with TRBJ1-1; 7 bases line up with TRBD1. The CDR3 totals 14 residues. Losses at the gene ends were 4 bases for V and 1 base for J; bases not matched to a gene: 3. Germline-derived CDR1 and CDR2 are KGHSY and FQNENV. The CDR3, as DNA: TGTGCCAGCAGCCGACGACAGGGGAACACTGAAGCTTTCTTT. Amino acid sequence: CASSRRQGNTEAFF.

This clone was seen only once. V usage is TRBV30 and J usage is TRBJ1-5, with a possible D match to TRBD1 (6 bases). In germline, CDR1 is GTSNPN, CDR2 SVGIG (reference sequence). The CDR3 covers 13 residues. V was clipped by 0 bases and J by 7 bases, with 10 bases between them. The CDR3 here is CAWSVETGQPQHF. The CDR3 region has the DNA TGTGCCTGGAGTGTGGAGACAGGCCAGCCCCAGCATTTT.

The genes are TRBV2 and TRBJ1-5; no clear D gene. V was pared by 4 bases and J by 0 bases, with 7 bases between. Germline CDR1 SNHLY, CDR2 FYNNEI. CDR3 length: 14 residues. This CDR3 is CASSAVNSNQPQHF. The CDR3, as DNA: TGTGCCAGCAGTGCAGTTAATAGCAATCAGCCCCAGCATTTT. The variable domain in full, completed from reference TRBV2 and TRBJ1-5, reads EPEVTQTPSHQVTQMGQEVILRCVPISNHLYFYWYRQILGQKVEFLVSFYNNEISEKSEIFDDQFSVERPDGSNFTLKIRSTKLEDSAMYFCASSAVNSNQPQHFGDGTRLSIL.